Sequencing of this TCR beta chain was carried out in a study of blood T cell repertoires in COVID-19. At the level of the study: Specimens from acute and convalescent COVID-19 originated in the United States, Italy and Spain. The cDNA or gDNA used as material had been derived from T cells, B-cell-depleted T cells, or PBMCs.

How the authors handled the data: The authors estimated nucleated cell counts from reference gene primer amplification. This table comes from immunoSEQ multiplex PCR, and its TCRdb copy is limited to in-frame clones, with some not included. V, J and clone size were drawn from that table, and D and trimming were deduced from the DNA. The data hold some 250,000 clones, with approximately 88% observed a single time. Germline CDR1 SGHRS, CDR2 YFSETQ. This CDR3 has 16 residues. V lost 1 base and J lost 5, with 18 bases in between. Material: peripheral blood. This rearrangement joins TRBV5-1 to TRBJ1-1; no reliable D call. This receptor was identified in a man aged 35 to 55 with acute or convalescent COVID-19. CDR3 DNA sequence: TGCGCCAGCAGCTTGTCAGGAGCGGGGTATGGTACTGAAGCTTTCTTT. Protein sequence: CASSLSGAGYGTEAFF. Looking up the rest from reference TRBV5-1 and TRBJ1-1 gives the full variable domain: KAGVTQTPRYLIKTRGQQVTLSCSPISGHRSVSWYQQTPGQGLQFLFEYFSETQRNKGNFPGRFSGRQFSNSRSEMNVSTLELGDSALYLCASSLSGAGYGTEAFFGQGTRLTVV.